This TCR beta chain was obtained from a study of blood T cell repertoires in COVID-19. The assay was immunoSEQ multiplex PCR, and TCRdb's table has in-frame clones only and misses some. The data show about 300,000 clones, 70% to 90% seen once. Participants' reported clinical history set cohort assignment. In Cohort 3, a recovered donor had either two negative PCRs, clearance, or symptom resolution. The CDR3 is 16 residues long. V gave up 3 bases and J gave up 0 bases, with 15 bases separating them. Looked up from germline, CDR1 is DFQATT and CDR2 is SNEGSKA (reference sequence). This TCR came from a young woman who had recovered from COVID-19. J is TRBJ1-5 and V is TRBV20-1, with D possibly matching TRBD1 (5 bases). Material: PBMCs or T cells enriched from blood (not recorded which). DNA of the CDR3: TGCAGTGCTAGTTCCTTAGGAGGGGATAGCAATCAGCCCCAGCATTTT. Translation gives CSASSLGGDSNQPQHF.